The 15 T cell receptor beta chains listed next were all sequenced from one sample in a study of T cell changes during pregnancy in multiple sclerosis. Using immunoSEQ multiplex PCR, the repertoire was profiled, and TCRdb retains in-frame clones only, with some absent. Among around 100,000 clones, 80% to 95% were seen once, and the ten largest hold 3.5%. The sample consisted of peripheral blood, taken after pregnancy. Receptors originate from a female donor with multiple sclerosis, enrolled in a pregnancy study.

V and J are TRBV7-2 and TRBJ1-5; 8 nucleotides align to TRBD1. Trimming at V came to 2 bases and at J to 3 bases, leaving 3 bases not matched to a gene. This CDR3 has 15 residues. Germline CDR1 and CDR2: SGHTA and FQGNSA. CDR3 sequence: CASSLYRGTNQPQHF. Here the CDR3 DNA reads TGTGCCAGCAGCTTATACAGGGGGACCAATCAGCCCCAGCATTTT. The whole variable domain, remainder taken from reference TRBV7-2 and TRBJ1-5, is GAGVSQSPSNKVTEKGKDVELRCDPISGHTALYWYRQSLGQGLEFLIYFQGNSAPDKSGLPSDRFSAERTGGSVSTLTIQRTQQEDSAVYLCASSLYRGTNQPQHFGDGTRLSIL.

The chain uses TRBV30 and TRBJ2-7, with D uncertain. The V end lost 3 bases, the J end lost 6 bases, and 6 bases lay between the germline ends. Germline V gene data show CDR1 as GTSNPN and CDR2 as SVGIG (reference sequence). This CDR3 has 10 amino acids. CDR3 coding DNA: TGTGCCTGGAGCGTCCGCGAGCAGTACTTC. Translating it yields CAWSVREQYF.

The rearrangement links TRBV25-1 to TRBJ2-5; D remains ambiguous. The CDR3 contains 13 residues. Trimming cost V 2 bases and J 5 bases, with 9 bases left between them. Germline lookup yields CDR1 MGHDK and CDR2 SYGVNS. CDR3 DNA sequence: TGTGCCAGCAGTGAAGAGGTGGCGGAGACCCAGTACTTC. It translates to CASSEEVAETQYF.

The CDR3 DNA is TGTGCCAGCAGCCAAACAGGGGGCGGTAGCACAGATACGCAGTATTTT. Translating gives CASSQTGGGSTDTQYF. V usage is TRBV4-2 and J usage is TRBJ2-3; 9 nucleotides line up with TRBD1. Germline loops: CDR1 LGHNA, CDR2 YNFKEQ. The length of the CDR3 is 16 residues. Trimming at V came to 2 bases and at J to 0 bases, leaving 3 bases not matched to a gene.

The count of this clone is one. In nucleotides, the CDR3 is TGTGCCAGCAGCCCCAGACTAGCTGGAGAGACCCAGTACTTC. Amino acid sequence: CASSPRLAGETQYF. V usage is TRBV7-6 and J usage is TRBJ2-5, with 7 positions matching TRBD2. The CDR3 is 14 amino acids. The trim removed 5 bases at V and 4 bases at J, leaving 7 bases unmatched. CDR1 is SGHVS and CDR2 is FNYEAQ in the germline V gene.

J is TRBJ1-6 and V is TRBV2; weak D call: TRBD1 (5 bases). In germline, CDR1 is SNHLY, CDR2 FYNNEI. The CDR3 has 14 amino acids. V shed 6 bases and J shed 7 bases, with 13 bases lying between them. The CDR3 sequence: CASSERQRNSPLHF. Written as DNA, the CDR3 is TGTGCCAGCAGCGAACGACAGAGAAATTCACCCCTCCACTTT. Variable domain in full (rest from reference TRBV2 and TRBJ1-6): EPEVTQTPSHQVTQMGQEVILRCVPISNHLYFYWYRQILGQKVEFLVSFYNNEISEKSEIFDDQFSVERPDGSNFTLKIRSTKLEDSAMYFCASSERQRNSPLHFGNGTRLTVT.

V is TRBV6-1 and J is TRBJ1-2, with 7 nucleotides matching TRBD1. Germline-derived CDR1 and CDR2 are MNHNS and SASEGT. V shed 4 bases, J shed 8 bases, and the junction held 7 bases outside the gene matches. The CDR3 is 13 residues long. The CDR3 region has the DNA TGTGCCAGCAGTGGACCGACAGGGTTAGGCTACACCTTC. Translation: CASSGPTGLGYTF.

The rearrangement uses TRBV6-6 and TRBJ2-7; TRBD1 matches at 9 bases. CDR3 length equals 14 residues. The junction had 6 bases not matched to a gene; V was cut back by 4 bases and J by 5 bases. CDR1 is MNHNY, CDR2 SVGAGI, per germline (reference sequence). In DNA form, the CDR3 reads TGTGCCAGCAGTTTCACCGGGACAGGGCACGAGCAGTACTTC. Amino acids: CASSFTGTGHEQYF.

The J gene is TRBJ1-1, the V gene TRBV30, with TRBD1 as a possible D gene (6 bases). The CDR3 contains 13 residues. V gave up 0 bases and J gave up 4 bases, with 9 bases separating them. Germline V gene sequence: CDR1 GTSNPN, CDR2 SVGIG (reference sequence). The CDR3 loop is CAWSVQGATEAFF. CDR3 coding DNA: TGTGCCTGGAGTGTACAGGGTGCCACTGAAGCTTTCTTT.

The chain combines TRBV7-9 with TRBJ1-6, with D tentatively TRBD1 (5 bases). The CDR3 loop spans 15 amino acids. The germline V gene encodes CDR1 SEHNR and CDR2 FQNEAQ (reference sequence). V gave up 3 bases and J gave up 5 bases, with 11 bases separating them. The CDR3 sequence: CASSLSGHHNSPLHF. CDR3 bases: TGTGCCAGCAGCTTGTCTGGACATCATAATTCACCCCTCCACTTT.

The gene calls are TRBV9 and TRBJ1-2; possible D gene TRBD1, 5 bases. Trimming stripped 5 bases from V and 4 bases from J, with 12 bases between. The germline CDR1 and CDR2 sequences are SGDLS and YYNGEE. This CDR3 comprises 13 residues. CDR3 bases: TGTGCCAGCAGTGTCGTCGGGGGCTATGGCTACACCTTC. This translates into CASSVVGGYGYTF.

This sequence joins TRBV6-5 and TRBJ1-1; D not certain. The CDR3 loop spans 13 amino acids. The ends were cut back, 5 bases at V and 7 bases at J, with 14 bases in the middle. The V gene's germline CDR1 is MNHEY and CDR2 SVGAGI. CDR3 region: CASSGSVSDEAFF. CDR3 nucleotides: TGTGCCAGCAGTGGTTCGGTGAGTGATGAAGCTTTCTTT.

V usage is TRBV5-1 and J usage is TRBJ1-6, with D perhaps matching TRBD1 (6 bases). The CDR3 has 14 residues. Trimming cost V 2 bases and J 8 bases, with 11 bases left between them. In germline, CDR1 is SGHRS, CDR2 YFSETQ. In DNA form, the CDR3 reads TGCGCCAGCAGCTTCCGGGACAAGGATTCACCCCTCCACTTT. Protein sequence: CASSFRDKDSPLHF.

This rearrangement joins TRBV6-1 to TRBJ1-2; D is ambiguous. V lost 8 bases and J lost 9, with 19 bases in between. The CDR3 contains 13 residues. Per the germline V gene, CDR1 is MNHNS and CDR2 is SASEGT. CDR3 protein: CASWALTSGRYTF. The CDR3 DNA is TGTGCCAGCTGGGCACTTACCTCTGGTCGCTACACCTTC.

The chain couples TRBV7-9 to TRBJ1-3; D is uncertain. V gave up 11 bases and J gave up 4 bases, with 3 bases separating them. Germline V lookup: CDR1 SEHNR, CDR2 FQNEAQ (reference sequence). The CDR3 totals 9 residues. CDR3 nucleotides: TGTGCCTTAGGAAACACCATATATTTT. It encodes CALGNTIYF. Complete variable domain (other parts from reference TRBV7-9 and TRBJ1-3): DTGVSQNPRHKITKRGQNVTFRCDPISEHNRLYWYRQTLGQGPEFLTYFQNEAQLEKSRLLSDRFSAERPKGSFSTLEIQRTEQGDSAMYLCALGNTIYFGEGSWLTVV.